The clone carrying this T cell receptor beta chain was seen a few times. The antigen is unknown. Trimming removed 5 bases at V and 7 bases at J, with 12 bases between. The CDR3 has 12 residues. The data were obtained in a study of blood T cells in healthy people across ages. A sample-barcoded 5' primer and a J-beta primer mix were used in a second PCR of roughly 7 to 11 cycles. TCRdb processed the 5' RACE reads anew with MiXCR; each CDR3 protein has one entry. Of 700,000 to 850,000 distinct CDR3 sequences in the sample, 30% to 45% were seen once. Notes on the study in general: Naive CD4+ cell counts and diversity both ran higher in long-lived than in aged donors. In these data, TCR beta diversity tracked strongly with naive T cell percentage.

The receptor was derived from a man between 18 and 35 years old in good health. The genes are TRBV12-3 or TRBV12-4 and TRBJ2-7; D is unclear. Sequenced input: blood. CDR3 sequence reads: CASSVRPSEQYF. DNA of the CDR3: TGTGCCAGCAGTGTGCGGCCGAGTGAGCAGTACTTC.